This record looks at one TCR beta chain sequence and its context. This entry is derived from a study of cytomegalovirus exposure and HLA in healthy donors. PCR employed 60 Vbeta and 13 Jbeta primers. Here immunoSEQ multiplex PCR was the method, and the copy in TCRdb shows in-frame clones only, minus some. The sample includes about 160,000 clones, around four fifths of them seen just once. Trimming cost V 6 bases and J 9 bases; bases outside gene matches: 8. Germline CDR1 reads MNHNY; CDR2 reads SVGAGI (reference sequence). CDR3 length equals 13 residues. This sequence originates from a woman in her twenties or thirties in good health and CMV-seronegative. The chain combines TRBV6-6 with TRBJ2-1; 7 nucleotides agree with TRBD1. The specimen sequenced was PBMCs. CDR3 in DNA: TGTGCCAGCAGCGGACAGGAGGACCGTGAGCAGTTCTTC. Translation gives CASSGQEDREQFF.